Listed below are T cell receptor beta chains from one sample, sequenced in a study of blood T cell repertoires in COVID-19. Produced via immunoSEQ multiplex PCR; TCRdb's table is partial and in-frame only. The sample records roughly 100,000 clones, 70% to 75% being singletons. The sample was peripheral blood. All receptors derive from a human donor with acute or convalescent COVID-19. The donor label of this sample is uncertain. Each CDR3 is given with its conserved first and last residue. A D gene is named only where the DNA matches it firmly. The size of a clone is reported for some rows only, either as once, few or many, or as a class for expanded clones.

D | size | J | V | DNA | CDR3
NA | NA | TRBJ2-3 | TRBV19 | TGTGCCAGTAGTTACCTAGCTCGCCCTAGCACAGATACGCAGTATTTT | CASSYLARPSTDTQYF
NA | NA | TRBJ1-1 | TRBV7-9 | TGTGCCAGCAGGAGTGCCAGGGTGTGGGCCACTGAAGCTTTCTTT | CASRSARVWATEAFF
NA | few | TRBJ2-5 | TRBV24-1 | TGTGCCACCAGTGATCCGGGAGAGACCCAGTACTTC | CATSDPGETQYF
TRBD1 | NA | TRBJ1-2 | TRBV5-1 | TGCGCCAGCAGCTCCGGACAGGGGGCGTTTGGCTACACCTTC | CASSSGQGAFGYTF
NA | NA | TRBJ1-1 | TRBV4-1 | TGCGCCAGCAGCAAGACCCCGGGGGTGGACACTGAAGCTTTCTTT | CASSKTPGVDTEAFF
NA | NA | TRBJ1-3 | TRBV30 | TGTGCCTGGAGTGACCAGGGGTCAGGTGGAAACACCATATATTTT | CAWSDQGSGGNTIYF
NA | NA | TRBJ2-3 | TRBV11-2 | TGTGCCAGCAGCTTGTACAGGGTGAGCACAGATACGCAGTATTTT | CASSLYRVSTDTQYF
NA | few | TRBJ1-1 | TRBV4-1 | TGCGCCAGCAGACGGTGGGAGGGGGACCCTGAAGCTTTCTTT | CASRRWEGDPEAFF
NA | NA | TRBJ1-4 | TRBV2 | TGTGCCAGCAGTGAGGTGGGGGAGGAGGAAAAACTGTTTTTT | CASSEVGEEEKLFF
TRBD1 | NA | TRBJ2-3 | TRBV19 | TGTGCCAGTAGTGTCGGACAGGGGGCTACAGATACGCAGTATTTT | CASSVGQGATDTQYF
TRBD2 | NA | TRBJ2-1 | TRBV5-1 | TGCGCCAGCAGCCGACTAGCGGGGAGCTCCTACAATGAGCAGTTCTTC | CASSRLAGSSYNEQFF
NA | NA | TRBJ1-1 | TRBV25-1 | TGTGCCAGCCGCCCTGCAGTGAACACTGAAGCTTTCTTT | CASRPAVNTEAFF
NA | once | TRBJ1-6 | TRBV7-9 | TGTGCCAGCAGCTTAGGTCGCGGCAGAAGCTCCTATAATTCACCCCTCCACTTT | CASSLGRGRSSYNSPLHF
TRBD1 | NA | TRBJ1-1 | TRBV7-9 | TGTGCCAGCAGCCCGACAGGGGTCACGACTGAAGCTTTCTTT | CASSPTGVTTEAFF
TRBD1 | few | TRBJ2-2 | TRBV10-1 | TGCGCCAGCAGTGAGTCGGCCTGGACAGGGTCCGGGGAGCTGTTTTTT | CASSESAWTGSGELFF
TRBD2 | NA | TRBJ2-1 | TRBV5-1 | TGCGCCAGCAGCTTGGTCCTGGGACTAGCGGGCAATGAGCAGTTCTTC | CASSLVLGLAGNEQFF
NA | once | TRBJ1-4 | TRBV27 | TGTGCCAGCAGTTTAGGGGAGGTGGGAAAACTGTTTTTT | CASSLGEVGKLFF
TRBD1 | NA | TRBJ1-2 | TRBV28 | TGTGCCAGCAGTTTAGGACAGGGGATCTACTACACCTTC | CASSLGQGIYYTF
TRBD1 | NA | TRBJ1-2 | TRBV27 | TGTGCCAGCAGCCAAGAGGGGGCGACAGTCCCTAACTATGGCTACACCTTC | CASSQEGATVPNYGYTF
TRBD1 | NA | TRBJ1-4 | TRBV7-2 | TGTGCCAGCAGCCTCCGAGACAGGGGATTCGAAAAACTGTTTTTT | CASSLRDRGFEKLFF
NA | NA | TRBJ1-6 | TRBV6-2/TRBV6-3 | TGTGCCAGCAGTTACTCGACGGGTTCACCCCTCCACTTT | CASSYSTGSPLHF
TRBD1 | NA | TRBJ1-5 | TRBV3-1/TRBV3-2 | TGTGCCAGCAGCCAAGGGGACAGTCAGCCCCAGCATTTT | CASSQGDSQPQHF
TRBD1 | once | TRBJ1-2 | TRBV27 | TGTGCCAGCAGTCTCGGACAGGGGAGCTACACCTTC | CASSLGQGSYTF
TRBD2 | NA | TRBJ2-5 | TRBV13 | TGTGCCAGCAGCTCCCGGCGGGGGGCTGGGGAGACCCAGTACTTC | CASSSRRGAGETQYF
NA | NA | TRBJ2-7 | TRBV2 | TGTGCCAGCCTCAACAGGGAAAGCTCCTACGAGCAGTACTTC | CASLNRESSYEQYF
TRBD2 | NA | TRBJ2-3 | TRBV5-1 | TGCGCCAGCAGCTTGGCTCTGTCGGGGGGAAAAGATACGCAGTATTTT | CASSLALSGGKDTQYF
TRBD2 | NA | TRBJ2-4 | TRBV14 | TGTGCCAGCAGGGGGAGGGCTGAGGACAAAAACATTCAGTACTTC | CASRGRAEDKNIQYF
NA | NA | TRBJ1-5 | TRBV5-6 | TGTGCCAGCAGCCCGCTGGGGGCTGGGCAGCCCCAGCATTTT | CASSPLGAGQPQHF
NA | many | TRBJ2-1 | TRBV24-1 | TGTGCCACCAGTGACCTACTAAATGAGCAGTTCTTC | CATSDLLNEQFF
TRBD2 | once | TRBJ2-3 | TRBV5-1 | TGCGCCAGCAGCTTGGGGCTAGCGGTCTCCACAGATACGCAGTATTTT | CASSLGLAVSTDTQYF
NA | once | TRBJ1-1 | TRBV18 | TGTGCCAGCTCACCGATAGACACTGAAGCTTTCTTT | CASSPIDTEAFF
TRBD2 | NA | TRBJ2-5 | TRBV19 | TGTGCCAGTAGTATCCTCACTTCACTAGCGGGGGACCAAGAGACCCAGTACTTC | CASSILTSLAGDQETQYF
NA | once | TRBJ2-2 | TRBV27 | TGTGCCAGCAGTGCGGCTGCCGGGGAGCTGTTTTTT | CASSAAAGELFF
TRBD1 | NA | TRBJ1-6 | TRBV5-1 | TGCGCCAGCAGCCCGGGGACAGGCCGGGGCGATTCACCCCTCCACTTT | CASSPGTGRGDSPLHF
TRBD2 | few | TRBJ2-7 | TRBV7-2 | TGTGCCAGCAGCTTAGTCGGGGGGGCCCCCTACGAGCAGTACTTC | CASSLVGGAPYEQYF
NA | few | TRBJ2-1 | TRBV21-1 | TGTGCCAAGCGGCGGAATGAGCAGTTCTTC | CAKRRNEQFF
NA | NA | TRBJ1-2 | TRBV18 | TGTGCCAGCTCACCTCTGCCGGCTGGGGCAGCCAAAGCCAACTATGGCTACACCTTC | CASSPLPAGAAKANYGYTF
NA | once | TRBJ2-6 | TRBV7-9 | TGTGCCAGCCCCCCGGAGGACAGCCTCTCTGGGGCCAACGTCCTGACTTTC | CASPPEDSLSGANVLTF
NA | NA | TRBJ2-2 | TRBV28 | TGTGCCAGCAGTTTTGAGGGGGTCGACGGGGAGCTGTTTTTT | CASSFEGVDGELFF